The rows below give T cell receptor beta chains drawn from one sample of a study of identical twins. A single record per CDR3 protein comes from TCRdb applying MiXCR to the 5' RACE reads. This table has about 100,000 distinct CDR3 sequences, about 6% appearing once. Sequencing was carried out using memory T cells sorted from blood. The receptors stem from a woman in her forties or fifties in good health. Each CDR3 is given with its conserved first and last residue. Clone size is given for some rows only: seen once, a few or many times, or a class if the clone is expanded.

v_call,clone_size,cdr3_aa
TRBV28,many,CASSSGLEQLAFF
TRBV10-2,many,CASSESNTGELFF
TRBV6-6,few,CASSEGGLLAKNIQYF
TRBV7-2,.,CASSPRTISYNEQFF
TRBV6-1,.,CASSTIPTLNTEAFF
TRBV15,once,CATSGPSGRAAYNEQFF
TRBV24-1,many,CATSDRTASSYNEQFF
TRBV7-6,many,CASSSVAGGEREQYF
TRBV6-5,many,CASRDRVDTEAFF
TRBV2,.,CASSYGQGSTEAFF
TRBV7-8,many,CASSFGGSGSYTDTQYF
TRBV19,many,CASKSGTSGSNEQFF
TRBV7-2,.,CASSLVAGTNEKLFF
TRBV11-1,few,CASSAGAAPTGSGELFF
TRBV3-1,many,CASSQGGREAFF